This T cell receptor (beta chain) originates from a study of memory CD8 T cells in hepatitis C reinfection (dated by TCRdb to about 2017). Context from the whole study: Among the donors, a few cleared two back-to-back HCV infections on their own, whereas two got rid of a primary infection but ended up chronically infected after reinfection. About five reinfection cases with stored pre-reinfection samples were identified between about 2009 and 2013. In roughly 5 donors, the study followed the TCR beta repertoire of virus-specific CD8 T cells over time through an HCV reinfection episode. Participants who had resolved a prior HCV infection were followed every 3 months in the reinfection study. A case counted as HCV reinfection when an HCV RNA test came back positive after two negative tests taken at least 60 days apart. Samples for the late or post reinfection time point were taken from 12 to 24 weeks after reinfection was detected. Study-wide conclusions, independent of this receptor: With only four to six donors, the study could not reach definitive conclusions about public clonotypes linked to secondary clearance.

As regards this clone: Which antigen it targets is not known. The input lacks base qualities; no much larger clone sits a single base away.

The germline V gene (reference sequence) provides CDR1 SEHNR and CDR2 FQNEAQ. Trimming takes 6 bases off V and 0 bases off J; junction bases not matched to a gene: 8. Its CDR3 holds 16 amino acids, cysteine through phenylalanine. Only the CDR3 DNA is retained, 48 bases long and in frame from the first base. Per the publication, the time point label means: late/post reinfection, 12 to 24 weeks after detection. The sorted cells were sequenced directly ex vivo, without any in vitro expansion ahead of TCR sequencing. Donors were people who inject drugs enrolled in the Montreal Acute Hepatitis C Cohort Study (HEPCO) in Canada. As controls, total naive CD8 T cells were sorted as viable CD3+ CD8+ CD45RO- cells from a couple of donors at all three reinfection time points. Before sorting, cryopreserved peripheral blood mononuclear cells were thawed and used as the source for purifying CD8 T cells. The MACS CD8+ T cell Isolation Kit was used to enrich CD8 T cells through negative selection. Cell sorting was done on a BD FACSAria II sorter with FACSDiva software, and data were analyzed with FlowJo.

Receptor libraries were prepared by the immunoSEQ multiplex PCR assay. Genomic DNA was extracted from sorted cells, and the TCR beta V, D and J regions were sequenced by Adaptive Biotechnologies' automated high-throughput method. A two-step, bias-controlled multiplex PCR was used to amplify the CDR3 regions. Amplified TCR beta libraries were sequenced on an Illumina instrument. As for the original processing: Demultiplexed reads were processed to reduce amplification and sequencing bias, and the IMGT database was used to assign CDR3 sequences to gene families. ImmunoSEQ software version 2.0 was used to analyze the repertoire data. Out-of-frame sequences and sequences with stop codons in the CDR3 were removed from clonotype lists. Clonotypes below 0.01% frequency were excluded because they corresponded to less than one cell. Richness was computed as observed richness divided by input cell number, and evenness as Shannon entropy divided by log observed richness. Repertoire diversity and similarity between time points were quantified using Simpson diversity and Morisita-Horn overlap indices. Each clonotype was placed into one of four groups: dominant (>1%), sub-dominant (0.5-0.99%), low abundance (0.1-0.49%) or lowest abundance (<0.1%). For the germline index, total nucleotide additions were subtracted from total CDR3 length, and that difference was then divided by total CDR3 length. What TCRdb holds here is the immuneACCESS table cut down to in-frame rearrangements. Part of the clones is not present; checked against another copy, under half of the missing clones reflect an unresolved V gene, and the others are unexplained. Clone size and V and J calls were adopted from that table, with D and trimming inferred from the DNA. Present in this sample are about 50,000 clones, 89% of which were seen just once. The top ten constitute 0.72% of the sample.

Recombination linked TRBV7-9 to TRBJ2-3, and 8 junction bases match TRBD2. This receptor was taken from a man between 18 and 35 years old with hepatitis C virus infection. Sequences were obtained from naive CD8+ T cells sorted from blood. The cell subset or site tag for this specimen amounts to: total naive CD8+CD45RO- T cells. CDR3 loop: CASSSGLAVSTDTQYF. In nucleotides, the sequence is TGTGCCAGCAGTTCCGGACTAGCAGTCAGCACAGATACGCAGTATTTT.